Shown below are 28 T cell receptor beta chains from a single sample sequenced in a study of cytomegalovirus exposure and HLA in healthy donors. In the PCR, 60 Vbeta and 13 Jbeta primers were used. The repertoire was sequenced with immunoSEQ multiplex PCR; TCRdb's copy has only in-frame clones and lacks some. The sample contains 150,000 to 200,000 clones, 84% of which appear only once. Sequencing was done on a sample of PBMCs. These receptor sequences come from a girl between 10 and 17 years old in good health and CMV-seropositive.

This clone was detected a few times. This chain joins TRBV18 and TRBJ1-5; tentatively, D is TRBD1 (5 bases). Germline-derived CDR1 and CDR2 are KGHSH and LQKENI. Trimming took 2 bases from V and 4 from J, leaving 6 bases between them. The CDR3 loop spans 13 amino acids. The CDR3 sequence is CASSPGANQPQHF. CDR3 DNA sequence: TGTGCCAGCTCACCAGGGGCAAATCAGCCCCAGCATTTT. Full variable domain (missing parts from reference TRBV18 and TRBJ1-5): NAGVMQNPRHLVRRRGQEARLRCSPMKGHSHVYWYRQLPEEGLKFMVYLQKENIIDESGMPKERFSAEFPKEGPSILRIQQVVRGDSAAYFCASSPGANQPQHFGDGTRLSIL.

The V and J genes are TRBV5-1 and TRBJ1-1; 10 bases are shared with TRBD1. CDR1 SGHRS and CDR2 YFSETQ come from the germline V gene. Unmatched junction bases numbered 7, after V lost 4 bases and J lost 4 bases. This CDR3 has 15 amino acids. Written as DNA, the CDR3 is TGCGCCAGCAGCGAGTGGACAGGGGGGGGCACTGAAGCTTTCTTT. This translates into CASSEWTGGGTEAFF. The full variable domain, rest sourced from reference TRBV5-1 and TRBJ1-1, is KAGVTQTPRYLIKTRGQQVTLSCSPISGHRSVSWYQQTPGQGLQFLFEYFSETQRNKGNFPGRFSGRQFSNSRSEMNVSTLELGDSALYLCASSEWTGGGTEAFFGQGTRLTVV.

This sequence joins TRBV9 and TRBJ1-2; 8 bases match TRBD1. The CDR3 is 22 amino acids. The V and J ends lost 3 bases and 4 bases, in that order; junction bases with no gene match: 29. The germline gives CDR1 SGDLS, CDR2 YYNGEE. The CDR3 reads CASSGYPNRTGRISTNTYGYTF. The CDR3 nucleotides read TGTGCCAGCAGCGGATATCCAAACCGGACAGGGAGGATTTCAACCAATACCTATGGCTACACCTTC.

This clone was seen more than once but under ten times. CDR3 residues: CASSLEGAGELFF. In DNA form, the CDR3 reads TGCGCCAGCAGCTTGGAAGGGGCCGGGGAGCTGTTTTTT. V usage is TRBV5-1 and J usage is TRBJ2-2; possibly TRBD1 for D (5 bases). V was cut by 0 bases and J by 6 bases, with 6 bases left in between. The CDR3 is made up of 13 amino acids. Germline-derived CDR1 and CDR2 are SGHRS and YFSETQ.

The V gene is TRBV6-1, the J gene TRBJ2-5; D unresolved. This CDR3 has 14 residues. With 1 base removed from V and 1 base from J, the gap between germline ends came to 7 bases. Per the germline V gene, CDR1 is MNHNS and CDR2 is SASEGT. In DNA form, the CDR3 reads TGTGCCAGCAGTGAAGATCCAGTCCAAGAGACCCAGTACTTC. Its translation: CASSEDPVQETQYF.

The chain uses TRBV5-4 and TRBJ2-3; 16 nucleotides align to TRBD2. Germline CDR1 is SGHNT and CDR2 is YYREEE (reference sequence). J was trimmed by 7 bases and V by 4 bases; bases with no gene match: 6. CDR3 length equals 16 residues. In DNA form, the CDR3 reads TGTGCCAGCAGCCGTGAGGGACTAGCGGGGGGGAATACGCAGTATTTT. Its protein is CASSREGLAGGNTQYF.

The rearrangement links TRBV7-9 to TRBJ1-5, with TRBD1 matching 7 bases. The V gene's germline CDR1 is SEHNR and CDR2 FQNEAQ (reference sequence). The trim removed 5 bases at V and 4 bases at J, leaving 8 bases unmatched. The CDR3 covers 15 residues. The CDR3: CASSPGQTVNQPQHF. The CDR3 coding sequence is TGTGCCAGCAGCCCGGGACAGACTGTTAATCAGCCCCAGCATTTT. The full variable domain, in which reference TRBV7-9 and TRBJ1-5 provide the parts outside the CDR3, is DTGVSQNPRHKITKRGQNVTFRCDPISEHNRLYWYRQTLGQGPEFLTYFQNEAQLEKSRLLSDRFSAERPKGSFSTLEIQRTEQGDSAMYLCASSPGQTVNQPQHFGDGTRLSIL.

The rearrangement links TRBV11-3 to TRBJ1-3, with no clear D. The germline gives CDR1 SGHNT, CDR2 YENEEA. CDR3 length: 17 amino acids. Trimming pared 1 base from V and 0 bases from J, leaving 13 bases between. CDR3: CASSLATSLNSGNTIYF. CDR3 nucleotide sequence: TGTGCCAGCAGCTTAGCCACGAGTCTTAACTCTGGAAACACCATATATTTT.

In DNA, the CDR3 is TGTGCCAGCAGCGTAGTTAGCGGGGGACAGCTTGGTGAGCAGTTCTTC. Encoded protein: CASSVVSGGQLGEQFF. The chain links TRBV9 to TRBJ2-1; 9 bases are shared with TRBD2. Germline CDR1 and CDR2: SGDLS and YYNGEE. This CDR3 is built from 16 residues. J gave up 9 bases and V 0 bases, and 10 bases lay outside the gene matches.

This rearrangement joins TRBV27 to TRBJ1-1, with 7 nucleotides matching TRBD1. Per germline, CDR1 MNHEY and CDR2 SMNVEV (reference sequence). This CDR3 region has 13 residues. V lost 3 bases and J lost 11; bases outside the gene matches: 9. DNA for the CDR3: TGTGCCAGCAGTTTTCGGCTTCAGGGGGTGGCTTTCTTT. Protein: CASSFRLQGVAFF.

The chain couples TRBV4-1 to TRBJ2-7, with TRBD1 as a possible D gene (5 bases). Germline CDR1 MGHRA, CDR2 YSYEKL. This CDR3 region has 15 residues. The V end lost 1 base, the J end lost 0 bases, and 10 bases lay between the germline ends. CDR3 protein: CASSQVTGYSYEQYF. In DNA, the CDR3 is TGCGCCAGCAGCCAAGTAACAGGATACTCCTACGAGCAGTACTTC.

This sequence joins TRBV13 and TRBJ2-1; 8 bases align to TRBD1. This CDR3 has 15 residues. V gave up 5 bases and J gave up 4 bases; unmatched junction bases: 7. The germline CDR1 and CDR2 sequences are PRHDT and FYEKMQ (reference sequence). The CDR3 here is CASSPGTGVYNEQFF. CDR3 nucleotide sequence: TGTGCCAGCAGCCCCGGGACAGGAGTTTACAATGAGCAGTTCTTC. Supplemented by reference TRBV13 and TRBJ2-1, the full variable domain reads AAGVIQSPRHLIKEKRETATLKCYPIPRHDTVYWYQQGPGQDPQFLISFYEKMQSDKGSIPDRFSAQQFSDYHSELNMSSLELGDSALYFCASSPGTGVYNEQFFGPGTRLTVL.

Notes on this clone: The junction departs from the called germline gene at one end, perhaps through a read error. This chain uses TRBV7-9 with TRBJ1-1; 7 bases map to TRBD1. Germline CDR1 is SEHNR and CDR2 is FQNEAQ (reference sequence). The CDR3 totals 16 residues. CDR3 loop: CSSSRLNRTGNTEAFF. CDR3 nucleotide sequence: TGTTCCAGCAGCCGCCTCAACAGGACAGGGAACACTGAAGCTTTCTTT.

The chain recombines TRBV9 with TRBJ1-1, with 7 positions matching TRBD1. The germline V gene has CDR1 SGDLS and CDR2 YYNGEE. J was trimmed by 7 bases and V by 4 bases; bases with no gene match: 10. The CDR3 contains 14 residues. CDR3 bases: TGTGCCAGCAGCCCCCAAAGACAGGGTAGTGAAGCTTTCTTT. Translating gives CASSPQRQGSEAFF.

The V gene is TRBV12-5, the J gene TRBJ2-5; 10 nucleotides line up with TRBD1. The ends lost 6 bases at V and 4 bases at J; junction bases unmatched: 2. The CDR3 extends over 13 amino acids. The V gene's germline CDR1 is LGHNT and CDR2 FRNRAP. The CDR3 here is CASGGTGVETQYF. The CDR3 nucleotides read TGTGCTAGTGGCGGGACAGGGGTAGAGACCCAGTACTTC.

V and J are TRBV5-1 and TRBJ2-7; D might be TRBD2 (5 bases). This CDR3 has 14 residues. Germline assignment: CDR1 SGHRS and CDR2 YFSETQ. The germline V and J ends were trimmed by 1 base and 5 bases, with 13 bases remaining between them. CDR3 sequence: CASSLSSAGHEQYF. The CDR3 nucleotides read TGCGCCAGCAGCTTGTCTTCGGCGGGTCACGAGCAGTACTTC. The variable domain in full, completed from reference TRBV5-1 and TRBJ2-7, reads KAGVTQTPRYLIKTRGQQVTLSCSPISGHRSVSWYQQTPGQGLQFLFEYFSETQRNKGNFPGRFSGRQFSNSRSEMNVSTLELGDSALYLCASSLSSAGHEQYFGPGTRLTVT.

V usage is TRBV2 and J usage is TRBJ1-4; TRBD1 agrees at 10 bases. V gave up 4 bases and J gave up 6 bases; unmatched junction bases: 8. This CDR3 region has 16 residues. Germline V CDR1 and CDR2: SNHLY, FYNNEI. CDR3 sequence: CASSGARDRGDEKLFF. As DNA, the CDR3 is TGTGCCAGCAGTGGGGCCCGGGACAGGGGAGATGAAAAACTGTTTTTT. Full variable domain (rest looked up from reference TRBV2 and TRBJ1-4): EPEVTQTPSHQVTQMGQEVILRCVPISNHLYFYWYRQILGQKVEFLVSFYNNEISEKSEIFDDQFSVERPDGSNFTLKIRSTKLEDSAMYFCASSGARDRGDEKLFFGSGTQLSVL.

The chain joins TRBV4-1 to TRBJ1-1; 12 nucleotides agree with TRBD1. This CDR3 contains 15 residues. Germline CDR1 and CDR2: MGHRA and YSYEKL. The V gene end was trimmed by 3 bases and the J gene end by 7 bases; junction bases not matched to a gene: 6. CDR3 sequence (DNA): TGCGCCAGCAGCCACGGGGACAGGGGGCGCGATGAAGCTTTCTTT. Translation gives CASSHGDRGRDEAFF.

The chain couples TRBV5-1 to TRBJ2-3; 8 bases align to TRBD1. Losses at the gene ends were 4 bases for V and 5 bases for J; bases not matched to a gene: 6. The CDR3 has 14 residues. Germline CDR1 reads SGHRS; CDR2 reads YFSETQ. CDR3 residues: CASSKSGQGDTQYF. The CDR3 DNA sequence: TGCGCCAGCAGCAAATCAGGACAGGGAGATACGCAGTATTTT.

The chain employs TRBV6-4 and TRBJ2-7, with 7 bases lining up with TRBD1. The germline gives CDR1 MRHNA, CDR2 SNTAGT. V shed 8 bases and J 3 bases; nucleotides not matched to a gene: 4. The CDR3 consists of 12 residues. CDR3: CASLNRGYEQYF. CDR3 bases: TGTGCCAGCCTCAACAGGGGCTACGAGCAGTACTTC.

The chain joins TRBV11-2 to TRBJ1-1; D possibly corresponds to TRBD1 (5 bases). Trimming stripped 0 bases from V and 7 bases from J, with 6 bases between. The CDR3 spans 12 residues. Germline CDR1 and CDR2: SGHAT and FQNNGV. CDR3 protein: CASSLDGGEAFF. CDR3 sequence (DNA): TGTGCCAGCAGCTTAGACGGGGGTGAAGCTTTCTTT.

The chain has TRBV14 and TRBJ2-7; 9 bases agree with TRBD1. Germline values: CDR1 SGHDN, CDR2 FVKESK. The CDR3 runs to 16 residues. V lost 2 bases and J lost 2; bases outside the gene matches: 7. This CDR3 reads CASSQFYRGLPYEQYF. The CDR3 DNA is TGTGCCAGCAGCCAATTTTACAGGGGGCTCCCCTACGAGCAGTACTTC.

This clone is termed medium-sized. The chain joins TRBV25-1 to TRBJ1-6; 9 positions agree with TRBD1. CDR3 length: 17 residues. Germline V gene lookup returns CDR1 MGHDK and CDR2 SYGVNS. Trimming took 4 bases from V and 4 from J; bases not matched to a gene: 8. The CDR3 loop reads CASSAEQGALYNSPLHF. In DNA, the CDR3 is TGTGCCAGCAGTGCTGAACAGGGGGCCTTGTATAATTCACCCCTCCACTTT.

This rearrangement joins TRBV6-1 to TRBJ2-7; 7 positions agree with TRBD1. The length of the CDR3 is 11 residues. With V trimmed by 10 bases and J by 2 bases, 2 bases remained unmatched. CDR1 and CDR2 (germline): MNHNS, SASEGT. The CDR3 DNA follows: TGTGCCACTGACAGGGCCTACGAGCAGTACTTC. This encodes CATDRAYEQYF.

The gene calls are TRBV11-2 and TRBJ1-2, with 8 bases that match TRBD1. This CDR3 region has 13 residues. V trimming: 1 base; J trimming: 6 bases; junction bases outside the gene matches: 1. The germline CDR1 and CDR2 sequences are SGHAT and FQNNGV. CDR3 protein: CASSLAGGDGYTF. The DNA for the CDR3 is TGTGCCAGCAGCTTAGCAGGGGGCGATGGCTACACCTTC.

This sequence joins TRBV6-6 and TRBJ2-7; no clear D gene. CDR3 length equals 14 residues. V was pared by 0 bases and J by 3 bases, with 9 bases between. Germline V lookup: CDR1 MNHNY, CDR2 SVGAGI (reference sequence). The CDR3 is CASSYSASGYEQYF. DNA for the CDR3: TGTGCCAGCAGTTACTCCGCGTCCGGCTACGAGCAGTACTTC.

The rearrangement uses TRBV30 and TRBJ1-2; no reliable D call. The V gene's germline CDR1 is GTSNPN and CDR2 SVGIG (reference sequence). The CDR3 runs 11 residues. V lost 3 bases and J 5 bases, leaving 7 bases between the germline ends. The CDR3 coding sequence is TGTGCCTGGAGAAAGACTTATGGCTACACCTTC. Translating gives CAWRKTYGYTF.

Here the CDR3 DNA reads TGCGCCAGCAGCCAACGCGGGGAGGTGGCGGGACCCCAGCATTTT. Encoded protein: CASSQRGEVAGPQHF. V usage is TRBV4-1 and J usage is TRBJ1-5, with D hard to call. Germline loops: CDR1 MGHRA, CDR2 YSYEKL. V lost 2 bases to trimming and J lost 10 bases, with 18 bases between them. The CDR3 covers 15 residues.